One sample yielded the 11 T cell receptor beta chains listed below, sequenced in a study of blood T cell repertoires in COVID-19. Generated by immunoSEQ multiplex PCR, the TCRdb table keeps only in-frame clones and is missing some. This table holds 120,000 to 150,000 clones, 85% to 90% found once. Material for sequencing was peripheral blood. Receptor source: a woman of 80 years or more with acute or convalescent COVID-19.

The CDR3 protein is CTSSQEVQNRVSRSETEAFF. CDR3 coding DNA: TGCACCAGCAGCCAAGAAGTCCAAAATCGGGTTTCTCGGTCGGAAACTGAAGCTTTCTTT. V is TRBV1 and J is TRBJ1-1. TRBV1 is a pseudogene locus. The CDR3 is 20 amino acids.

This chain links TRBV5-1 with TRBJ2-7, with a tentative D call TRBD2 (5 bases). This CDR3 is 14 amino acids long. The V end was cut by 0 bases, the J end by 0 bases, with 7 bases between. Germline assignment: CDR1 SGHRS and CDR2 YFSETQ. CDR3 DNA sequence: TGCGCCAGCAGCTTGGCGGGGTCCTCCTACGAGCAGTACTTC. This encodes CASSLAGSSYEQYF.

V is TRBV29-1 and J is TRBJ1-2; possible D gene TRBD1, 5 bases. CDR3 length equals 12 residues. V was cut by 6 bases and J by 8 bases, with 16 bases left in between. The germline V gene has CDR1 SQVTM and CDR2 ANQGSEA. CDR3 sequence: CSVFRVRPGYTF. The DNA of the CDR3 is TGCAGCGTCTTCAGGGTTCGGCCCGGCTACACCTTC.

The chain recombines TRBV7-2 with TRBJ2-1; no definite D call. CDR1 is SGHTA, CDR2 FQGNSA, per germline. This CDR3 comprises 15 residues. The V end was cut by 2 bases, the J end by 0 bases, with 8 bases between. The CDR3 coding sequence is TGTGCCAGCAGCTTAAGCGCGAGCTCCTACAATGAGCAGTTCTTC. This gives the protein CASSLSASSYNEQFF.

The chain uses TRBV3-1 (or the pseudogene TRBV3-2) and TRBJ2-4; the match to TRBD1 covers 10 bases. CDR1 is LGHDT and CDR2 is YNNKEL in the germline V gene (reference sequence). Losses at the gene ends were 8 bases for V and 11 bases for J; bases not matched to a gene: 6. There are 12 residues in the CDR3. The CDR3 region has the DNA TGTGCCAGCGGGACAGGGGAGGGGGTTCAGTACTTC. It translates to CASGTGEGVQYF.

The V call is TRBV3-1 (or the pseudogene TRBV3-2), the J call TRBJ2-1; TRBD2 matches at 13 bases. The V and J ends lost 8 bases and 9 bases, in that order; junction bases with no gene match: 4. The CDR3 runs to 13 residues. Germline loops: CDR1 LGHDT, CDR2 YNNKEL (reference sequence). CDR3 coding DNA: TGTGCCAGCCGGACTAGCGGGGGCCTTGAGCAGTTCTTC. Residues: CASRTSGGLEQFF.

The chain employs TRBV6-5 and TRBJ1-3; tentatively, D is TRBD1 (6 bases). The CDR3 spans 14 residues. Germline values: CDR1 MNHEY, CDR2 SVGAGI. Trimming took off 5 bases at V and 1 base at J, with 9 bases between the two ends. CDR3 protein: CASSLTGSGNTIYF. The CDR3 DNA sequence: TGTGCCAGCAGTCTCACAGGGTCTGGAAACACCATATATTTT.

The chain recombines TRBV6-5 with TRBJ1-1; 8 bases map to TRBD1. Germline V gene lookup returns CDR1 MNHEY and CDR2 SVGAGI. This CDR3 is built from 15 residues. V lost 2 bases and J lost 7; bases outside the gene matches: 9. CDR3 bases: TGTGCCAGCAGTTACCCAGGACAGGGAAAAGGTGAAGCTTTCTTT. As protein: CASSYPGQGKGEAFF.

This clone was detected only a few times. The chain employs TRBV30 and TRBJ2-2; a possible D gene is TRBD1 (5 bases). This CDR3 comprises 12 residues. Per germline, CDR1 GTSNPN and CDR2 SVGIG (reference sequence). Trimming left V 4 bases short and J 6 bases short, with 9 bases between. The chain's CDR3 is CAWTRRAGELFF. The CDR3 DNA sequence: TGTGCCTGGACACGCAGGGCCGGGGAGCTGTTTTTT.

The rearrangement uses TRBV2 and TRBJ2-2; 12 bases agree with TRBD2. The V gene's germline CDR1 is SNHLY and CDR2 FYNNEI. V shed 10 bases and J 4 bases; nucleotides not matched to a gene: 16. The CDR3 is made up of 18 amino acids. For the CDR3, the DNA is TGTGCCACCCGACCTCCACCTTCTAGCGGGGGGGTCACCGGGGAGCTGTTTTTT. It specifies CATRPPPSSGGVTGELFF.

V and J are TRBV24-1 and TRBJ1-2, with a weak D call TRBD1 (6 bases). There are 16 residues in the CDR3. V gave up 12 bases and J gave up 1 base, with 23 bases separating them. Germline V gene sequence: CDR1 KGHDR, CDR2 SFDVKD. Here the CDR3 reads CASDVDREDGNYGYTF. For the CDR3, the DNA is TGTGCCTCGGACGTGGACAGAGAAGATGGTAACTATGGCTACACCTTC.